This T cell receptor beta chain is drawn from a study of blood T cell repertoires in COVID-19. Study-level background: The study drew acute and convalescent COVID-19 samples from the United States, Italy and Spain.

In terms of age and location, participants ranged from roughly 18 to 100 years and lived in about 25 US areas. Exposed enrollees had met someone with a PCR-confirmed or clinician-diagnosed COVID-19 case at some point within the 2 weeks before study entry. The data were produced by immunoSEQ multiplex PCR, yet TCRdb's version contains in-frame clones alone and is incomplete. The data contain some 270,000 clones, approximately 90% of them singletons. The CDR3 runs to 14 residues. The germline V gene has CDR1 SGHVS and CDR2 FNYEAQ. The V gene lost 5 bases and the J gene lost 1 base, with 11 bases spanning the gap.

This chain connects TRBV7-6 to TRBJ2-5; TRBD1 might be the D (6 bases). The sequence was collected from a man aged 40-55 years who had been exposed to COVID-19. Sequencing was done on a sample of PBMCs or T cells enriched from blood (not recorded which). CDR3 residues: CASSPTGFQETQYF. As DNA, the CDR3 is TGTGCCAGCAGCCCAACAGGGTTCCAAGAGACCCAGTACTTC.